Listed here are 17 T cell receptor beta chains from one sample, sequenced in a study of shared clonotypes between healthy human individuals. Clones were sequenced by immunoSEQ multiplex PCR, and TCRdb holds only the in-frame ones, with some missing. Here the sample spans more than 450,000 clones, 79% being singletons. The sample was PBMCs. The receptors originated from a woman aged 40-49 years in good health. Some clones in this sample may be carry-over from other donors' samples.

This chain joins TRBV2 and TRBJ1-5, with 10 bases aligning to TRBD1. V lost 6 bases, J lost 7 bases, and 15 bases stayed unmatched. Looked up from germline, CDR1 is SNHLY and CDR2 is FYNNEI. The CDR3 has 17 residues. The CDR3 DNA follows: TGTGCCAGCAGCGAGGGACAGGGGAGGACCGCGAGGCAGCCCCAGCATTTT. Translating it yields CASSEGQGRTARQPQHF.

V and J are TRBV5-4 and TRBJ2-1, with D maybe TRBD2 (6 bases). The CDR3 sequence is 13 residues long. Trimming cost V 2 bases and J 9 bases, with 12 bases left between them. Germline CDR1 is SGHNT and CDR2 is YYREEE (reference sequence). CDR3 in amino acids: CASSFFGGIEQFF. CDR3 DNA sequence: TGTGCCAGCAGCTTCTTCGGGGGAATTGAGCAGTTCTTC.

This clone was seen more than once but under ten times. CDR3 DNA: TGTGCCAGCAGCCCTCGGGCAGCGGGAGGCTACAATGAGCAGTTCTTC. This translates into CASSPRAAGGYNEQFF. The chain carries TRBV11-3 and TRBJ2-1; 9 bases match TRBD2. CDR1 and CDR2 from the germline V gene are SGHNT and YENEEA. With V trimmed by 5 bases and J by 3 bases, 8 bases remained unmatched. This CDR3 has 16 amino acids.

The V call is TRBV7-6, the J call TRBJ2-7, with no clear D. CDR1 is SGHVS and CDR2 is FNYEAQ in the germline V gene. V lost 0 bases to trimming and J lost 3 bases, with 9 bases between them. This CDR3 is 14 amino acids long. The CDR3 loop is CASSLAGNVYEQYF. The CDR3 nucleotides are TGTGCCAGCAGCTTAGCGGGAAACGTCTACGAGCAGTACTTC.

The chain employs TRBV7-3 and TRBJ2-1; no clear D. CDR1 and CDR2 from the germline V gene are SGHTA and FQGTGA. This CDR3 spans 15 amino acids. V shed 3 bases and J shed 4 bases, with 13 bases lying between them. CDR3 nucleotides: TGTGCCAGCAGCTTGGGTGTTTTTGGGTACAATGAGCAGTTCTTC. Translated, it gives CASSLGVFGYNEQFF.

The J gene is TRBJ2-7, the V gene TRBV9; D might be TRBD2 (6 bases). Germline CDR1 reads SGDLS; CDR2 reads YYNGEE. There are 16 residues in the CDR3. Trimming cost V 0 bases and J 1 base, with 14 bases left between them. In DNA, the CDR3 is TGTGCCAGCAGCGTAGCTGGGGACTCAACTTCCTACGAGCAGTACTTC. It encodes CASSVAGDSTSYEQYF.

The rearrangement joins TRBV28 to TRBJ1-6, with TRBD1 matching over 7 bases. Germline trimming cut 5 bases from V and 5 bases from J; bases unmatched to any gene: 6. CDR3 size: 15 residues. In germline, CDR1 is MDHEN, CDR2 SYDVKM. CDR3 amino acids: CASSNRGYDNSPLHF. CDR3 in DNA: TGTGCCAGCAGTAACAGGGGTTACGATAATTCACCCCTCCACTTT.

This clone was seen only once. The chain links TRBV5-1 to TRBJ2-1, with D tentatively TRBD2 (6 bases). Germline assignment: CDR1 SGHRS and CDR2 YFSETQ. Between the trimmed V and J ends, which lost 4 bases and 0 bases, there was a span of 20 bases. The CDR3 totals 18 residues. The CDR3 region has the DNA TGCGCCAGCAGCCGTATTCCGAGGAGGGCCAGCTCCTACAATGAGCAGTTCTTC. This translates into CASSRIPRRASSYNEQFF.

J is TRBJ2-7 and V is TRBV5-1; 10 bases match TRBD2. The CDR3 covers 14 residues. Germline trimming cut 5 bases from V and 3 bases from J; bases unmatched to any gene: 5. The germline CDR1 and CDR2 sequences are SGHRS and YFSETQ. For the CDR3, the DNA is TGCGCCAGCAGGTCCGGGACTAGCGTCTACGAGCAGTACTTC. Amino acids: CASRSGTSVYEQYF.

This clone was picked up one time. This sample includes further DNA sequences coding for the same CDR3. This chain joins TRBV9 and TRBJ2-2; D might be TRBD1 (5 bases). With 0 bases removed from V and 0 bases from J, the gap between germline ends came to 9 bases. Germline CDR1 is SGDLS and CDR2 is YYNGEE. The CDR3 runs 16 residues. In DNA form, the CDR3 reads TGTGCCAGCAGCGTAGGCCCAGGGTCGAACACCGGGGAGCTGTTTTTT. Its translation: CASSVGPGSNTGELFF.

In DNA form, the CDR3 reads TGTGCCAGCAGCCCCCGACAGGGCTCCGGGGAGCTGTTTTTT. Amino acid sequence: CASSPRQGSGELFF. This chain connects TRBV7-6 to TRBJ2-2, with TRBD1 identical over 7 bases. The germline V gene encodes CDR1 SGHVS and CDR2 FNYEAQ. This CDR3 comprises 14 residues. V was clipped by 5 bases and J by 6 bases; unmatched bases: 6. Drawing the rest from reference TRBV7-6 and TRBJ2-2, the complete variable domain is GAGVSQSPRYKVTKRGQDVALRCDPISGHVSLYWYRQALGQGPEFLTYFNYEAQQDKSGLPNDRFSAERPEGSISTLTIQRTEQRDSAMYRCASSPRQGSGELFFGEGSRLTVL.

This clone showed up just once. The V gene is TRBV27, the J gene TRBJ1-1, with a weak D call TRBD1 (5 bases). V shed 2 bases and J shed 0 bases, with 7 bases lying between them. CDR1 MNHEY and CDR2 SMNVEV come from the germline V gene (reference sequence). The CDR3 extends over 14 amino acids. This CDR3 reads CASSLKGLNTEAFF. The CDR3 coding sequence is TGTGCCAGCAGTTTAAAGGGGCTGAACACTGAAGCTTTCTTT.

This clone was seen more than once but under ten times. The CDR3 coding sequence is TGCGCCAGCAGCTTGGATAGCGGGAGCCACGAGCAGTACTTC. This codes for CASSLDSGSHEQYF. The V gene is TRBV5-1, the J gene TRBJ2-7, with TRBD2 matching over 9 bases. The CDR3 totals 14 residues. With 0 bases clipped from V and 5 bases from J, the junction kept 3 bases outside the gene matches. CDR1 and CDR2 from the germline V gene are SGHRS and YFSETQ.

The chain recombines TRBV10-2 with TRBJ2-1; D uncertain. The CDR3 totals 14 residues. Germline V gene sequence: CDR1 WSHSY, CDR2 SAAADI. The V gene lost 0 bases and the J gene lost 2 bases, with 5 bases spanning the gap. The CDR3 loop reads CASSESKTYNEQFF. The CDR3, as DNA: TGCGCCAGCAGTGAGTCTAAAACCTACAATGAGCAGTTCTTC.

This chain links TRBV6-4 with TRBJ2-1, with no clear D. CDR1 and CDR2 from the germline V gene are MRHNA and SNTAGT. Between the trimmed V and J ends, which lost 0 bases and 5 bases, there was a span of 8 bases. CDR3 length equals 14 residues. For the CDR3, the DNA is TGTGCCAGCAGTGACTCCGGATCCCACAATGAGCAGTTCTTC. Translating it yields CASSDSGSHNEQFF.

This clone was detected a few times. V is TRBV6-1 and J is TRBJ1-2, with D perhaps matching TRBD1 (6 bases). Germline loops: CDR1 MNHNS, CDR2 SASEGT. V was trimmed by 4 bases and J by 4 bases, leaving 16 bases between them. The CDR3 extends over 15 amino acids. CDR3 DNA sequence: TGTGCCAGCAGTGTGGGCCAGGGGTCCCTCTATGGCTACACCTTC. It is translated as CASSVGQGSLYGYTF.

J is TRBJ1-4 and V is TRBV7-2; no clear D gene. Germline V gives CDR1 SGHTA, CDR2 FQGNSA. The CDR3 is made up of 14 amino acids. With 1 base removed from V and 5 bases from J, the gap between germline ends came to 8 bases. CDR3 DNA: TGTGCCAGCAGCTTAGGACACGTGAATGAAAAACTGTTTTTT. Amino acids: CASSLGHVNEKLFF.